This passage covers 17 T cell receptor beta chains from one sample sequenced in a study of CD8+CD57+ T cells in acquired aplastic anemia. Patients selected for sequencing had displayed CD8+CD57+ cell expansion by flow cytometry. The use of genomic DNA as template underpinned the TCR beta VDJ and CDR3 profiling. MiXCR, run by TCRdb on the reads, gives a single entry per CDR3 protein. The table shows about 290,000 distinct CDR3 sequences, with roughly 59% occurring only once. The sequenced sample was sorted CD4+, CD8+, or CD8+CD57+ T cells (not recorded which) from PBMCs. The origin of the receptors is a human donor with aplastic anemia.

In regard to this clonotype: This may arise from a read error, as a much more abundant clone is one base away. The rearrangement links TRBV18 to TRBJ1-6; D call uncertain. The germline gives CDR1 KGHSH, CDR2 LQKENI. The CDR3 is made up of 12 amino acids. V lost 7 bases and J 2 bases, leaving 3 bases between the germline ends. This CDR3 reads CASFTYNSPLHF. The CDR3, as DNA: TGTGCCAGCTTCACCTATAATTCACCCCTCCACTTT. Drawing the rest from reference TRBV18 and TRBJ1-6, the complete variable domain is NAGVMQNPRHLVRRRGQEARLRCSPMKGHSHVYWYRQLPEEGLKFMVYLQKENIIDESGMPKERFSAEFPKEGPSILRIQQVVRGDSAAYFCASFTYNSPLHFGNGTRLTVT.

V and J are TRBV15 and TRBJ2-5; 8 bases are a match to TRBD1. The CDR3 sequence is 17 residues long. V dropped 1 base and J dropped 3; count of bases not matched to a gene: 10. The germline gives CDR1 LNHNV, CDR2 YYDKDF (reference sequence). The chain's CDR3 is CATSRVSYKTGEETQYF. The CDR3 nucleotides read TGTGCCACCAGCAGAGTTTCGTATAAGACAGGGGAAGAGACCCAGTACTTC.

This rearrangement joins TRBV20-1 to TRBJ1-2; D is undetermined. Germline CDR1 and CDR2: DFQATT and SNEGSKA (reference sequence). Trimming stripped 5 bases from V and 3 bases from J, with 7 bases between. CDR3 length: 11 amino acids. DNA for the CDR3: TGCAGTGCTTCGGACGACTATGGCTACACCTTC. Residues: CSASDDYGYTF.

The genes are TRBV20-1 and TRBJ1-2; TRBD1 agrees at 8 bases. Per germline, CDR1 DFQATT and CDR2 SNEGSKA (reference sequence). The length of the CDR3 is 13 residues. The trim removed 8 bases at V and 6 bases at J, leaving 11 bases unmatched. The CDR3 DNA is TGCAGTTCCCACAGGGGGGGGATCGATGGCTACACCTTC. Its protein product is CSSHRGGIDGYTF.

This clonotype appeared a few times. The genes are TRBV7-2 and TRBJ1-6; TRBD1 might be the D (5 bases). Per the germline V gene, CDR1 is SGHTA and CDR2 is FQGNSA. Deletions cut 5 bases from V and 7 bases from J, with 12 bases between. The CDR3 runs to 14 residues. The CDR3 nucleotides are TGTGCCAGCAGCCCGGGGGTAGCGAATTCACCCCTCCACTTT. The encoded protein is CASSPGVANSPLHF. Full variable domain (outside the CDR3, taken from reference TRBV7-2 and TRBJ1-6): GAGVSQSPSNKVTEKGKDVELRCDPISGHTALYWYRQSLGQGLEFLIYFQGNSAPDKSGLPSDRFSAERTGGSVSTLTIQRTQQEDSAVYLCASSPGVANSPLHFGNGTRLTVT.

This clonotype was detected ten times or more. This rearrangement joins TRBV11-2 to TRBJ2-1, with D unclear. Trimming stripped 2 bases from V and 1 base from J, with 0 bases between. CDR1 is SGHAT, CDR2 FQNNGV, per germline. CDR3 size: 12 residues. CDR3 sequence: CASSLSYNEQFF. CDR3 bases: TGTGCCAGCAGCTTATCCTACAATGAGCAGTTCTTC.

CDR3 region: CASSLGQGSLYGYTF. The CDR3 DNA sequence: TGCGCCAGCAGCTTGGGACAGGGTTCTCTCTACGGCTACACCTTC. This chain links TRBV5-1 with TRBJ1-2; TRBD1 agrees at 7 bases. The CDR3 consists of 15 residues. Germline V gene lookup returns CDR1 SGHRS and CDR2 YFSETQ. V gave up 0 bases and J gave up 8 bases; unmatched junction bases: 10.

The chain recombines TRBV19 with TRBJ1-2, with TRBD1 as a possible D gene (6 bases). V lost 1 base and J 5 bases, leaving 14 bases between the germline ends. This CDR3 region has 15 residues. Per germline, CDR1 LNHDA and CDR2 SQIVND (reference sequence). CDR3 bases: TGTGCCAGTAGTATAGGTGACAGGTCAATTTATGGCTACACCTTC. Protein sequence: CASSIGDRSIYGYTF. Full variable domain (outside the CDR3, taken from reference TRBV19 and TRBJ1-2): DGGITQSPKYLFRKEGQNVTLSCEQNLNHDAMYWYRQDPGQGLRLIYYSQIVNDFQKGDIAEGYSVSREKKESFPLTVTSAQKNPTAFYLCASSIGDRSIYGYTFGSGTRLTVV.

This chain links TRBV7-8 with TRBJ2-7; TRBD1 matches 8 bases. This CDR3 comprises 16 residues. CDR1 and CDR2 from the germline V gene are SGHVS and FQNEAQ. With V trimmed by 4 bases and J by 0 bases, 8 bases remained unmatched. Here the CDR3 reads CASSYLRDRSSYEQYF. CDR3 nucleotide sequence: TGTGCCAGCAGCTACCTCCGGGACAGGAGCTCCTACGAGCAGTACTTC.

The chain combines TRBV20-1 with TRBJ1-2; a possible D gene is TRBD1 (5 bases). Trimming took off 1 base at V and 6 bases at J, with 15 bases between the two ends. The germline CDR1 and CDR2 sequences are DFQATT and SNEGSKA (reference sequence). This CDR3 is built from 14 residues. CDR3 sequence reads: CSARATGVGDGYTF. The CDR3, as DNA: TGCAGTGCTAGAGCAACAGGAGTGGGAGATGGCTACACCTTC.

Concerning this clonotype itself: In this CDR3 the conserved last residue, phenylalanine or tryptophan, is missing, so a read error is likely. The DNA is omitted, as the CDR3 cannot be located on it reliably, and the CDR3 follows TCRdb's listing. The rearrangement links TRBV20-1 to TRBJ2-5. CDR1 is DFQATT and CDR2 is SNEGSKA in the germline V gene (reference sequence). The CDR3 comprises 8 residues, both ends counted. The CDR3 sequence is CSARDRYT.

The chain combines TRBV19 with TRBJ2-7; D call uncertain. V gave up 1 base and J gave up 2 bases, with 9 bases separating them. Germline V gene sequence: CDR1 LNHDA, CDR2 SQIVND (reference sequence). This CDR3 comprises 14 residues. The DNA for the CDR3 is TGTGCCAGTAGTATAGGCCCGCAACCCTACGAGCAGTACTTC. This encodes CASSIGPQPYEQYF.

In this sample, this clonotype turned up many times. J is TRBJ2-5 and V is TRBV3-1; D is uncertain. V was shortened by 1 base and J by 2 bases, with 14 bases between the two germline ends. The germline gives CDR1 LGHDT, CDR2 YNNKEL (reference sequence). The CDR3 totals 16 residues. As DNA, the CDR3 is TGTGCCAGCAGCCAAGGCTACGGTCCGTATCAAGAGACCCAGTACTTC. This sequence encodes CASSQGYGPYQETQYF.

This clonotype was observed at least ten times. The gene calls are TRBV24-1 and TRBJ2-1, with TRBD2 matching over 7 bases. The CDR3 spans 16 residues. Germline values: CDR1 KGHDR, CDR2 SFDVKD. J lost 9 bases, V lost 4 bases, and 14 bases had no gene match. The CDR3 spells CATSEGGRGGGGEQFF. The CDR3 region has the DNA TGTGCCACCAGTGAGGGTGGAAGGGGCGGGGGTGGTGAGCAGTTCTTC.

This clonotype has only one observation. This sequence joins TRBV19 and TRBJ1-5; D uncertain. Germline V gene lookup returns CDR1 LNHDA and CDR2 SQIVND (reference sequence). Trimming cost V 8 bases and J 2 bases, with 10 bases left between them. CDR3 length: 13 residues. This CDR3 reads CASEEWGNQPQHF. CDR3 nucleotide sequence: TGTGCCAGTGAAGAATGGGGCAATCAGCCCCAGCATTTT. The entire variable domain, with the rest obtained from reference TRBV19 and TRBJ1-5, is as follows: DGGITQSPKYLFRKEGQNVTLSCEQNLNHDAMYWYRQDPGQGLRLIYYSQIVNDFQKGDIAEGYSVSREKKESFPLTVTSAQKNPTAFYLCASEEWGNQPQHFGDGTRLSIL.

This clonotype was seen a handful of times. The chain employs TRBV29-1 and TRBJ1-2; D remains ambiguous. Germline CDR1 reads SQVTM; CDR2 reads ANQGSEA. Trimming removed 6 bases from V and 2 bases from J, with 7 bases in between. This CDR3 region has 11 residues. Here the CDR3 reads CSVDVNYGYTF. The DNA of the CDR3 is TGCAGCGTGGACGTGAACTATGGCTACACCTTC.

The chain has TRBV2 and TRBJ2-5, with D possibly TRBD2 on 6 matching bases. The germline CDR1 and CDR2 sequences are SNHLY and FYNNEI. The V end was cut by 6 bases, the J end by 1 base, with 12 bases between. This CDR3 region has 14 residues. This CDR3 reads CASSQIAVQETQYF. In DNA, the CDR3 is TGTGCCAGCAGCCAAATAGCGGTCCAAGAGACCCAGTACTTC.